This TCR beta chain was sequenced during a study of cytomegalovirus exposure and HLA in healthy donors. Findings and caveats of the study: Associated with cytomegalovirus, according to the listing, were around 160 TCR beta chains.

Turning to this clone: Antigen specificity is unknown.

The PCR used 60 Vbeta and 13 Jbeta primers. Assay: immunoSEQ multiplex PCR; the TCRdb copy retains only in-frame clones and omits some. The sample has 100,000 to 150,000 clones, approximately 80% seen once. The CDR3 loop spans 14 amino acids. The germline V gene encodes CDR1 GTSNPN and CDR2 SVGIG (reference sequence). V dropped 8 bases and J dropped 6; count of bases not matched to a gene: 9. The sequencing sample was made of PBMCs. The V and J genes are TRBV30 and TRBJ2-1; 11 bases are shared with TRBD2. The sequence came from a woman aged 35 to 49 in good health and CMV-seropositive. DNA of the CDR3: TGTGCCGGGATACTAGCGGGGGTTGCCAATGAGCAGTTCTTC. Translated: CAGILAGVANEQFF.